This T cell receptor (beta chain) was profiled in a study of response to subunit inactivated influenza vaccine. Study conclusions and caveats: It was suggested by the authors that few new T cells are recruited by each seasonal influenza vaccination.

In TCRdb, the RT-PCR reads were re-called with MiXCR into one record per CDR3 protein. The profile shows around 520,000 distinct CDR3 sequences, about 25% of them singletons. CDR1 and CDR2 from the germline V gene are SGHRS and YFSETQ. The CDR3 spans 13 residues. V was cut by 0 bases and J by 3 bases, with 7 bases left in between. The table lists this clonotype with many counts. Its antigen is as yet unknown. The sample consisted of CD4+ T cells sorted from PBMCs, taken roughly 5 days after vaccination. This TCR was recovered from a man aged 50-60 years who received an inactivated influenza vaccine. This chain links TRBV5-1 with TRBJ2-7; D unclear. The CDR3 loop reads CASSLEQYYEQYF. CDR3 bases: TGCGCCAGCAGCTTGGAGCAGTACTACGAGCAGTACTTC.